Listed below are T cell receptor beta chains from one sample, sequenced in a study of T-cell reconstitution after alpha-beta-depleted transplantation in children. MiXCR, applied by TCRdb to the PCR reads, yields one record per CDR3 protein. Among 81,000 or so distinct CDR3 sequences listed, around a sixth were seen once. The sample consisted of PBMCs, mostly from graft donor cells, taken 180 days after TCRalphabeta/CD19-depleted stem cell transplant. The receptors originated from a male patient aged 2 to 9 who had a stem cell transplant for acute lymphoblastic leukemia, so the T cells may come from the graft donor. CDR3s include the opening cysteine and the closing phenylalanine or tryptophan. D genes are given only for firm matches. Size is omitted from some rows. Given values are once, few, many or a class for expanded clones.

many	TRBD2	14	TRBV7-9	TRBJ2-7	TGTGCCAGCACCGGAGCGGGGGCCCGGAGCGAGCAGTACTTC	CASTGAGARSEQYF
few	TRBD1	17	TRBV18	TRBJ2-3	TGTGCCAGCTCGCCTCGGGACAGGGTTATAGTGACAGATACGCAGTATTTT	CASSPRDRVIVTDTQYF
few	-	14	TRBV6-5	TRBJ2-7	TGTGCCAGCAGGTTATGGGGTGTCTCCTACGAGCAGTACTTC	CASRLWGVSYEQYF
few	-	15	TRBV4-2	TRBJ2-3	TGTGCCAGCAGCCCCGAAGGGCAGAGCACAGATACGCAGTATTTT	CASSPEGQSTDTQYF
few	TRBD1	20	TRBV6-2/TRBV6-3	TRBJ2-1	TGTGCCAGCAGTTCGCCGATAGGGGACAGGGCCTTGCCCCCCTACAATGAGCAGTTCTTC	CASSSPIGDRALPPYNEQFF
few	TRBD2	18	TRBV11-2	TRBJ2-3	TGTGCCAGCAGCTTAATGGGACTAGCGGGACGGGTGCCAGATACGCAGTATTTT	CASSLMGLAGRVPDTQYF
few	-	16	TRBV7-9	TRBJ1-6	TGTGCCAGCAGCGACCAGAGGACCGCCTGGGATTCACCCCTCCACTTT	CASSDQRTAWDSPLHF
-	TRBD1	17	TRBV5-1	TRBJ1-2	TGCGCCAGCAGCTCCTGGACAGGGGGCCACCCTAACTATGGCTACACCTTC	CASSSWTGGHPNYGYTF
few	TRBD2	18	TRBV4-3	TRBJ2-3	TGCGCCAGCAGCCAAGGTTGGACTAGCGGGGGCTACACAGATACGCAGTATTTT	CASSQGWTSGGYTDTQYF
few	TRBD1	15	TRBV12-3/TRBV12-4	TRBJ1-3	TGTGCCAGCTCATCAGGGGGCCCAACTGGAAACACCATATATTTT	CASSSGGPTGNTIYF
few	-	16	TRBV4-2	TRBJ2-1	TGTGCCAGCAGCCAAGATCCAGGAAAGCTCTACAATGAGCAGTTCTTC	CASSQDPGKLYNEQFF
-	TRBD1	15	TRBV5-5	TRBJ2-2	TGTGCCAGCAGCTTAACAGGGGGCGGCACCGGGGAGCTGTTTTTT	CASSLTGGGTGELFF
few	TRBD1	14	TRBV20-1	TRBJ1-2	TGCAGTGCTAGAGCCCCACTTACAGGGGTGGGCGACACCTTC	CSARAPLTGVGDTF
few	TRBD1	18	TRBV2	TRBJ2-2	TGTGCCAGCAGCCCCGGGACAGGGGTTCAGGGTAGGACCGGGGAGCTGTTTTTT	CASSPGTGVQGRTGELFF
-	TRBD1	14	TRBV4-3	TRBJ1-5	TGCGCCAGCAGCCAAGGACAGGGGGCTCAGCCCCAGCATTTT	CASSQGQGAQPQHF
few	-	13	TRBV10-3	TRBJ2-1	TGTGCCATCAGTGAGTTCGGGGGCAATGAGCAGTTCTTC	CAISEFGGNEQFF
many	-	15	TRBV5-1	TRBJ1-5	TGCGCCAGCAGCCCAGGCGGGGATCGGAATCAGCCCCAGCATTTT	CASSPGGDRNQPQHF
-	TRBD1	14	TRBV7-9	TRBJ1-5	TGTGCCAGCAGCATGGGACAGGGTAATCAGCCCCAGCATTTT	CASSMGQGNQPQHF
few	-	13	TRBV2	TRBJ1-3	TGTGCCAGCAGTCCCGGGCTTCGAAACACCATATATTTT	CASSPGLRNTIYF
few	-	14	TRBV7-3	TRBJ1-1	TGTGCCAGCAGCTTAGGTGGGGGGAACACTGAAGCTTTCTTT	CASSLGGGNTEAFF
-	-	15	TRBV10-3	TRBJ1-3	TGTGCCATCACGAACAGCCCTGCTGGGGGAAACACCATATATTTT	CAITNSPAGGNTIYF
many	TRBD1	15	TRBV6-2/TRBV6-3	TRBJ1-5	TGTGCCAGCAGTTACCCCACAGGGGGCAATCAGCCCCAGCATTTT	CASSYPTGGNQPQHF
-	TRBD1	14	TRBV12-3/TRBV12-4	TRBJ1-2	TGTGCCAGCCTTTATCAGGGGGCGCACTATGGCTACACCTTC	CASLYQGAHYGYTF
-	-	13	TRBV5-1	TRBJ2-3	TGCGCCAGCAGGACTACTAGCACAGATACGCAGTATTTT	CASRTTSTDTQYF
-	-	14	TRBV7-6	TRBJ1-5	TGTGCCAGCAGCTTTGGACGGACGAATCAGCCCCAGCATTTT	CASSFGRTNQPQHF
many	-	15	TRBV18	TRBJ2-1	TGTGCCAGCTCACCAACTCTGAGCTCCTACAATGAGCAGTTCTTC	CASSPTLSSYNEQFF
-	-	14	TRBV11-3	TRBJ1-1	TGTGCCAGCAGCTTATCGACAGAAGGAACTGAAGCTTTCTTT	CASSLSTEGTEAFF
-	-	14	TRBV28	TRBJ1-1	TGTGCCAGCAGTTCAGGGATTAGAAACACTGAAGCTTTCTTT	CASSSGIRNTEAFF
-	TRBD2	18	TRBV11-1	TRBJ2-1	TGTGCCAGCAGCTTAGGCTGGCTAGCGGTCCTCTCCTACAATGAGCAGTTCTTC	CASSLGWLAVLSYNEQFF
many	TRBD2	19	TRBV4-3	TRBJ2-3	TGCGCCAGCAGCCAAAAGGGAAACGGAGCGGGAGGATACACAGATACGCAGTATTTT	CASSQKGNGAGGYTDTQYF
-	-	18	TRBV21-1	TRBJ1-5	TGTGCCAGCAGCAAAGCCCCCGGGGGGGCCCATAGCAATCAGCCCCAGCATTTT	CASSKAPGGAHSNQPQHF